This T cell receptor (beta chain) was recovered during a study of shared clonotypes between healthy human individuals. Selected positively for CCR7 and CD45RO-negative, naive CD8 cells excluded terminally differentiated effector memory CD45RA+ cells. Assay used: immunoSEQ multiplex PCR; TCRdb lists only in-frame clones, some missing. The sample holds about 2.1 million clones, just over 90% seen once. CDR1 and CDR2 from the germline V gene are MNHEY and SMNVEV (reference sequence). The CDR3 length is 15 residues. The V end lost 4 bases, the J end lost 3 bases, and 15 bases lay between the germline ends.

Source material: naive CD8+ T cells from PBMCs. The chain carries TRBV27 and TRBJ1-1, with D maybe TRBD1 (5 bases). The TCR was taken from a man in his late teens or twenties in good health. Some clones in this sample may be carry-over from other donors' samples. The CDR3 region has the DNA TGTGCCAGCAGTTCCCCCGGGACGATATACACTGAAGCTTTCTTT. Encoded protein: CASSSPGTIYTEAFF.